A selection of T cell receptor beta chains follows, all from one sample in a study of cytomegalovirus exposure and HLA in healthy donors. This table comes from immunoSEQ multiplex PCR, and its TCRdb copy is limited to in-frame clones, with some not included. The profile shows approximately 180,000 clones, 75% to 85% of them singletons. Sequenced: PBMCs. Receptors were obtained from a woman between 45 and 60 years old in good health and CMV-seropositive. Both conserved end residues are part of each CDR3. The D gene is left open where the match is weak. Part of the rows lack a size; the others show once, few, many or a class for expanded clones.

.,few,TRBV5-4,TRBJ1-1,CASMGGTEAFF,TGTGCCAGCATGGGGGGGACTGAAGCTTTCTTT
.,.,TRBV2,TRBJ1-5,CASSDSRAGYQPQHF,TGTGCCAGCAGTGACAGCAGGGCAGGCTATCAGCCCCAGCATTTT
TRBD2,.,TRBV7-9,TRBJ2-3,CASSILSGGRDTQYF,TGTGCCAGCAGCATCCTCAGCGGGGGACGAGATACGCAGTATTTT
TRBD1,.,TRBV5-8,TRBJ1-4,CASSSAGTGKEKLFF,TGTGCCAGCAGCTCTGCCGGGACAGGGAAGGAAAAACTGTTTTTT
.,.,TRBV19,TRBJ2-7,CASSSGQFSYEQYF,TGTGCCAGTAGTTCTGGACAGTTCTCCTACGAGCAGTACTTC
TRBD2,.,TRBV11-2,TRBJ2-7,CASSLGTRIYEQYF,TGTGCCAGCAGCCTCGGGACTAGAATCTACGAGCAGTACTTC
.,.,TRBV7-2,TRBJ1-2,CASTRGSNYGYTF,TGTGCCAGCACCAGGGGAAGTAACTATGGCTACACCTTC
TRBD1,.,TRBV5-4,TRBJ1-2,CASSLPDRANYGYTF,TGTGCCAGCAGCCTACCGGACAGGGCTAACTATGGCTACACCTTC
TRBD2,.,TRBV10-3,TRBJ2-1,CAISGTSGGGSSYNEQFF,TGTGCCATCAGTGGGACTAGCGGGGGGGGGAGCTCCTACAATGAGCAGTTCTTC
TRBD1,.,TRBV6-1,TRBJ1-4,CASSATGRTNEKLFF,TGTGCCAGCAGCGCGACAGGGCGGACTAATGAAAAACTGTTTTTT
TRBD2,.,TRBV4-2,TRBJ2-2,CASSQEGLAGRRGTGELFF,TGTGCCAGCAGCCAAGAAGGGCTAGCGGGGAGGCGGGGCACCGGGGAGCTGTTTTTT
.,.,TRBV9,TRBJ1-2,CASSVGGGSYGYTF,TGTGCCAGCAGCGTAGGGGGGGGAAGCTATGGCTACACCTTC